The T cell receptor beta chain described here comes from a study of chemoradiotherapy in HPV16-positive cancers. This table comes from immunoSEQ multiplex PCR, and its TCRdb copy is limited to in-frame clones, with some not included. Of some 10,000 clones in the sample, 65% to 70% were seen once. Trimming cost V 4 bases and J 2 bases; bases outside gene matches: 12. The length of the CDR3 is 17 residues. Germline V lookup: CDR1 MGHRA, CDR2 YSYEKL. Sampling was conducted from a patient who underwent chemoradiotherapy. This clonotype was obtained from a human donor with HPV-associated anogenital cancer. The chain recombines TRBV4-1 with TRBJ2-7; TRBD1 agrees at 9 bases. The CDR3 spells CASSLGQGTPRTYEQYF. DNA of the CDR3: TGCGCCAGCAGCCTGGGACAGGGTACTCCCCGAACCTACGAGCAGTACTTC.